This T cell receptor beta chain came from a study of beta chain features in type 1 diabetes. CDR1 and CDR2 (germline): LNHNV, YYDKDF (reference sequence). CDR3 length equals 13 residues. The V and J ends lost 0 bases and 1 base respectively, with 4 bases between them. This clone was counted between two and nine times. The antigen is unknown. TCRB transcripts that were expressed got sequenced, as all of the isolated RNA had been reverse transcribed. Data came from immunoSEQ multiplex PCR; TCRdb stores just in-frame clones and leaves some out. The sample has approximately 730,000 clones; roughly 12% are singletons. Study-wide findings and caveats: For Type 1 diabetes patients, all four CD4+ subsets carried TCRB CDR3s that were moderately but significantly shorter.

The sequence came from a man aged 18 to 29 with type 1 diabetes. The rearrangement joins TRBV15 to TRBJ2-7; no clear D. Sequencing was performed on naive CD4+ T cells from blood. CDR3 protein: CATSRDQSYEQYF. Here the CDR3 DNA reads TGTGCCACCAGCAGAGACCAGTCCTACGAGCAGTACTTC. Complete variable domain (other parts from reference TRBV15 and TRBJ2-7): DAMVIQNPRYQVTQFGKPVTLSCSQTLNHNVMYWYQQKSSQAPKLLFHYYDKDFNNEADTPDNFQSRRPNTSFCFLDIRSPGLGDTAMYLCATSRDQSYEQYFGPGTRLTVT.